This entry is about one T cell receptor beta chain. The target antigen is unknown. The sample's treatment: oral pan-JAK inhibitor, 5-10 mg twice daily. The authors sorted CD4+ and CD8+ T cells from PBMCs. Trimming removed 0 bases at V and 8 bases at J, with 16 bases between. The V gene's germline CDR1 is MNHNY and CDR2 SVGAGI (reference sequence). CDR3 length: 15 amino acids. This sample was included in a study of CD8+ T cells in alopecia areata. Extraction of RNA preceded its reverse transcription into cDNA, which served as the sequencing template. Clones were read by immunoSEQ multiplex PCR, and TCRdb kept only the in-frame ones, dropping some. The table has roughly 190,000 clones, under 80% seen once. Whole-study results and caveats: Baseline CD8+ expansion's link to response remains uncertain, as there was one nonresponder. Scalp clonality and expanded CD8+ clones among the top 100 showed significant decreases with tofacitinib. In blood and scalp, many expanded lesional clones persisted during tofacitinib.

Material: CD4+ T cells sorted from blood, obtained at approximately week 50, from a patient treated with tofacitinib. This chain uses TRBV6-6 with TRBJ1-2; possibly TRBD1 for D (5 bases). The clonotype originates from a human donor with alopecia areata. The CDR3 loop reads CASSYSIEGSKGYTF. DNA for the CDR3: TGTGCCAGCAGTTACTCGATCGAGGGGAGTAAGGGCTACACCTTC.